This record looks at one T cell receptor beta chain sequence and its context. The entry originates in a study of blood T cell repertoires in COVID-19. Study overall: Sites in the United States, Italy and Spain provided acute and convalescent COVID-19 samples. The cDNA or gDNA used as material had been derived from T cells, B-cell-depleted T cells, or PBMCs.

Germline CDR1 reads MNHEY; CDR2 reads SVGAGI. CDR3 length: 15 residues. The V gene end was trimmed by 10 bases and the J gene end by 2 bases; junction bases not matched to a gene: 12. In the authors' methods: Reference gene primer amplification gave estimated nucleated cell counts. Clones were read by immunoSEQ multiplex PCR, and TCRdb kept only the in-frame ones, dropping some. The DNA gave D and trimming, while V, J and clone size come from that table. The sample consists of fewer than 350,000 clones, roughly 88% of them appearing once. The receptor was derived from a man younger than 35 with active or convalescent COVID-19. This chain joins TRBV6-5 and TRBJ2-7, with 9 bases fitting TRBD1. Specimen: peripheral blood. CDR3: CATKTSGDRAYEQYF. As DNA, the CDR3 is TGTGCCACCAAAACTTCCGGGGACAGGGCCTACGAGCAGTACTTC.